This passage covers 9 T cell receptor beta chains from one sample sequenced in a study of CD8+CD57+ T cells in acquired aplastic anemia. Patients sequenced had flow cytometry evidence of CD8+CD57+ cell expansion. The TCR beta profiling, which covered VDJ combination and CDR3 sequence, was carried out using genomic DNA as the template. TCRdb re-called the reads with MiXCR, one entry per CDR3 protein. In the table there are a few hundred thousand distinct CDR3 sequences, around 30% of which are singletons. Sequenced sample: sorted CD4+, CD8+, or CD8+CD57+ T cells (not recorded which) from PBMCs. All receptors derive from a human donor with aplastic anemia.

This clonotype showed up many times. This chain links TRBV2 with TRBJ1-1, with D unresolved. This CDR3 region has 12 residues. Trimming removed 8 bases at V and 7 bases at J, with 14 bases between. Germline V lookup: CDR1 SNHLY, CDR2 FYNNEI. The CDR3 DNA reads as TGTGCCAGCTACCGGAGGGTAGGTGAAGCTTTCTTT. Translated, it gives CASYRRVGEAFF.

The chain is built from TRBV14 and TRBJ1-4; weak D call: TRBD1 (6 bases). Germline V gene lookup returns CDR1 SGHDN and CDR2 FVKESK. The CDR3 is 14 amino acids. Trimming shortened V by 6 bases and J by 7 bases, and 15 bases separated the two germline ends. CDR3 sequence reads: CASRQTGAPEKLFF. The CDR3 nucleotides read TGTGCCAGCAGACAGACAGGAGCCCCTGAAAAACTGTTTTTT.

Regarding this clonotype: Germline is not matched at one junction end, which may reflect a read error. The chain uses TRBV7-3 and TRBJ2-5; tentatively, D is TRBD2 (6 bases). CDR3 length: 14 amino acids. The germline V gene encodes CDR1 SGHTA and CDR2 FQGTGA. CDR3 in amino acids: CVSMVRRAGETQYF. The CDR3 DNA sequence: TGTGTCAGCATGGTCAGGAGGGCCGGGGAGACCCAGTACTTC.

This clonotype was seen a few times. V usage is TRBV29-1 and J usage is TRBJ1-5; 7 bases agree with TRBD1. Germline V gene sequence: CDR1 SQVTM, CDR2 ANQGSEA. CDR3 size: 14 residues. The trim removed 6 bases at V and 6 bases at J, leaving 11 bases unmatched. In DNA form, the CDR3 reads TGCAGCGTGTGGAGGGACAGAGAAGGTCAGCCCCAGCATTTT. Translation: CSVWRDREGQPQHF.

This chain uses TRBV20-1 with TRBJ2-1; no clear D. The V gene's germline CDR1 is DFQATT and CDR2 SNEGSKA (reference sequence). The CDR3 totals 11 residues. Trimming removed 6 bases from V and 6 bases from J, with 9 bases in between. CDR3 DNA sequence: TGCAGTGCCAGACGGCCCAATGAGCAGTTCTTC. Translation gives CSARRPNEQFF.

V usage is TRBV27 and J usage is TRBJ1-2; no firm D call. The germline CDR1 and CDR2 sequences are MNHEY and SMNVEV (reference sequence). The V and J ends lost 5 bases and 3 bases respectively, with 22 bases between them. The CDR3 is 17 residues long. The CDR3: CASSPQFQVPQYYGYTF. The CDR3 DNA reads TGTGCCAGCAGTCCGCAGTTTCAGGTCCCTCAGTACTATGGCTACACCTTC.

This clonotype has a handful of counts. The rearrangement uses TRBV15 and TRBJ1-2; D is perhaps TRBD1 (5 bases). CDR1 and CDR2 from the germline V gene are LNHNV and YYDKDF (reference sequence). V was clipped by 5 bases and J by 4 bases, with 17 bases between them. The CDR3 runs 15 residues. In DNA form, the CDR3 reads TGTGCCACCAGCCCCGGCCAGGGACCCCTCTATGGCTACACCTTC. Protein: CATSPGQGPLYGYTF.

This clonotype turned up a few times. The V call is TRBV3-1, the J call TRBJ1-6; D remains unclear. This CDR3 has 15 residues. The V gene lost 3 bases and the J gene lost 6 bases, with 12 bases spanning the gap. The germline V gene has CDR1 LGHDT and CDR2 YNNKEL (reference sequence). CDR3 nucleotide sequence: TGTGCCAGCAGCCAGAGCGGGCTTGGTAATTCACCCCTCCACTTT. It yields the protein CASSQSGLGNSPLHF.

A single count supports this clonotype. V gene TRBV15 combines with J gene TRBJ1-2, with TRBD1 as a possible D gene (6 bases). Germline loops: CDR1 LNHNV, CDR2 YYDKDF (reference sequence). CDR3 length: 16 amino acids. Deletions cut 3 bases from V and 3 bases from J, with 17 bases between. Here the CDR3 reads CATSSLGDRTYYGYTF. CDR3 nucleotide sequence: TGTGCCACCAGCAGCTTGGGCGACAGGACCTACTATGGCTACACCTTC. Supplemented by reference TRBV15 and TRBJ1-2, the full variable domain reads DAMVIQNPRYQVTQFGKPVTLSCSQTLNHNVMYWYQQKSSQAPKLLFHYYDKDFNNEADTPDNFQSRRPNTSFCFLDIRSPGLGDTAMYLCATSSLGDRTYYGYTFGSGTRLTVV.